These T cell receptor beta chains were read from a single sample in a study of long-term antiretroviral therapy in people with HIV. Profiled with immunoSEQ multiplex PCR; TCRdb holds only in-frame clones, not every one. The data contain tens of thousands of clones, around 83% of them seen just once; the ten biggest clones take up 4.8%. Sequenced here: unsorted PBMCs, sampled just over 2.7 years before starting antiretroviral therapy. The receptor source for this set is a woman in her 30s with HIV. The CDR3 runs from the conserved cysteine through the conserved F or W. Each record gives: J gene, D gene, clone size, V gene, CDR3 length, CDR3 DNA, CDR3 protein. D genes are given only for firm matches. Clone size, where shown, is once, few, many, or a class for clones that have expanded.

>TRBJ1-5|.|once|TRBV7-6|17
TGTGCCAGCAGCTTATTTGGGGGACACGGGAGCAATCAGCCCCAGCATTTT
CASSLFGGHGSNQPQHF
>TRBJ1-6|.|.|TRBV11-1|14
TGTGCCAGCAGCTTATCGCCGGGCAATTCACCCCTCCACTTT
CASSLSPGNSPLHF
>TRBJ2-5|.|.|TRBV5-1|14
TGCGCCAGCAGCTTAGACTCTCCGGAGGAGACCCAGTACTTC
CASSLDSPEETQYF
>TRBJ1-1|TRBD1|.|TRBV10-2|15
TGCGCCAGCAGTCCCGGAGGGGGCCGGAGAACTGAAGCTTTCTTT
CASSPGGGRRTEAFF
>TRBJ2-3|.|.|TRBV5-1|15
TGCGCCAGCAGCTTAGGAGGGGCCCACGCAGATACGCAGTATTTT
CASSLGGAHADTQYF
>TRBJ1-6|.|.|TRBV12-2|18
TGTGCAAGTCGCTTAGCAACAAGCCCCGCAGGATGGGGTTCACCCCTCCACTTT
CASRLATSPAGWGSPLHF
>TRBJ1-2|.|.|TRBV5-6|14
TGTGCCAGCAGCTTGGCCAGGGCCTCCGGGGGCTACACCTTC
CASSLARASGGYTF
>TRBJ1-3|TRBD1|.|TRBV5-5|14
TGTGCCAGCAGCTTGGCCCCGGGACAGCTTACCATATATTTT
CASSLAPGQLTIYF
>TRBJ1-6|.|.|TRBV6-1|18
TGTGCCAGCAGTGAAGCGATCGCAGGGGATATGGGTAATTCACCCCTCCACTTT
CASSEAIAGDMGNSPLHF
>TRBJ2-5|.|.|TRBV5-1|15
TGCGCCAGTAATCCGCTTGGTACGGGGGAAGAGACCCAGTACTTC
CASNPLGTGEETQYF
>TRBJ2-4|TRBD1|.|TRBV11-2|14
TGTGCCAGCAGACCCCAGGGGGAAGGAAACATTCAGTACTTC
CASRPQGEGNIQYF
>TRBJ2-3|TRBD2|.|TRBV7-8|15
TGTGCCAGCAGCTACAGCGGGGGGGCGTTAGATACGCAGTATTTT
CASSYSGGALDTQYF
>TRBJ2-3|TRBD2|.|TRBV5-1|18
TGCGCCAGCAGCTCATTCCCGCTAGCGGGAGCTAGCACAGATACGCAGTATTTT
CASSSFPLAGASTDTQYF
>TRBJ2-2|.|.|TRBV11-2|19
TGTGCCAGCAGCACCAACACCTTTGGGCCAGGCTCGAACACCGGGGAGCTGTTTTTT
CASSTNTFGPGSNTGELFF
>TRBJ2-5|.|.|TRBV28|13
TGTGCCAGCAGTCCGAACAGGAAAGAGACCCAGTACTTC
CASSPNRKETQYF
>TRBJ1-1|.|.|TRBV7-3|15
TGTGCCAGCAGCCCTCACGAGGGGATGAACACTGAAGCTTTCTTT
CASSPHEGMNTEAFF
>TRBJ2-1|.|.|TRBV5-6|12
.
CASSLVAGGAFF
>TRBJ1-1|.|.|TRBV5-1|15
TGCGCCAGCAGCTTGGAAGGGGGGACTCCCCGAGAAGCTTTCTTT
CASSLEGGTPREAFF
>TRBJ1-5|.|.|TRBV18|16
TGTGCCAGCTCACCACGTGAGGGGAATTTATTCCAGCCCCAGCATTTT
CASSPREGNLFQPQHF
>TRBJ1-2|TRBD1|.|TRBV29-1|14
TGCAGCGTCGATATGACGGGACAGGGAGGTGGCTACACCTTC
CSVDMTGQGGGYTF
>TRBJ1-5|.|.|TRBV27|15
TGTGCCAGCAGTTTAGGGGGCTATAGCAATCAGCCCCAGCATTTT
CASSLGGYSNQPQHF
>TRBJ1-2|.|.|TRBV7-9|13
TGTGCCAGCAGCCTGAGCTCTCAGGATGGCTACACCTTC
CASSLSSQDGYTF
>TRBJ2-3|TRBD2|.|TRBV27|14
TGTGCCAGCAGCAGCGGGGGGGAAACAGATACGCAGTATTTT
CASSSGGETDTQYF
>TRBJ1-6|TRBD1|few|TRBV6-1|15
TGTGCCAGCAGCCGGACAGGGGGCCTTAATTCACCCCTCCACTTT
CASSRTGGLNSPLHF
>TRBJ1-4|TRBD1|.|TRBV27|14
TGTGCCAGCAGTTTGCACAGGGGGGGAGAAAAACTGTTTTTT
CASSLHRGGEKLFF
>TRBJ2-1|TRBD2|.|TRBV7-9|15
TGTGCCAGCAGCTTAAGCGGGGGAGGGCGCAATGAGCAGTTCTTC
CASSLSGGGRNEQFF
>TRBJ1-5|TRBD1|.|TRBV28|16
TGTGCCAGCAGTACACGGGACAGGTCGAGCAATCAGCCCCAGCATTTT
CASSTRDRSSNQPQHF
>TRBJ1-4|.|.|TRBV30|18
TGTGCCTGGAGTGTAATGGGGGGTAGGGGAGGAACTAATGAAAAACTGTTTTTT
CAWSVMGGRGGTNEKLFF
>TRBJ1-1|TRBD1|once|TRBV10-3|14
TGTGCCATCAGCGAAGGACAGGGAGACACTGAAGCTTTCTTT
CAISEGQGDTEAFF
>TRBJ2-3|TRBD1|.|TRBV5-1|15
TGCGCCAGCAGCTCGGGACAGCCGAAATCGGATACGCAGTATTTT
CASSSGQPKSDTQYF
>TRBJ2-7|.|.|TRBV6-5|15
TGTGCCAGCAAAGTGGAGGGGAGTAAAGTACGTGAGCAGTACTTC
CASKVEGSKVREQYF
>TRBJ2-1|TRBD2|.|TRBV7-9|16
TGTGCCAGCAGCTTAGAAGCGGGACTAGGGGGCAATGAGCAGTTCTTC
CASSLEAGLGGNEQFF
>TRBJ1-3|.|.|TRBV11-2|14
TGTGCCAGCAGCTTGTATAGGGCTGGAAACACCATATATTTT
CASSLYRAGNTIYF
>TRBJ1-2|.|.|TRBV20-1|11
TGCAGTACTACCGGAGGGTATGGCTACACCTTC
CSTTGGYGYTF
>TRBJ2-3|.|.|TRBV11-2|13
TGTGCCAGCAGCTTAAACCAGGCGGATACGCAGTATTTT
CASSLNQADTQYF
>TRBJ1-3|.|.|TRBV28|15
TGTGCCAGCAGCCCTCACGGGGGGCTGGGAAACACCATATATTTT
CASSPHGGLGNTIYF
>TRBJ1-3|.|.|TRBV7-9|15
TGTGCCAGCAGCTTATCTGTTGCAAGGGGGAACACCATATATTTT
CASSLSVARGNTIYF
>TRBJ1-5|TRBD1|.|TRBV2|14
TGTGCCAGCAGGTCAGGGGGGGGCAATCAGCCCCAGCATTTT
CASRSGGGNQPQHF
>TRBJ2-3|.|.|TRBV9|15
TGTGCCAGCAGCGTAGAGGCAGGTCAGGGAGATACGCAGTATTTT
CASSVEAGQGDTQYF
>TRBJ2-2|.|.|TRBV6-1|14
TGTGCCAGCAGCGTAACAGGGAACACCGGGGAGCTGTTTTTT
CASSVTGNTGELFF
>TRBJ1-3|.|.|TRBV4-1|16
TGCGCCAGCAGCCAAGAATCCGCGAATTCTGGAAACACCATATATTTT
CASSQESANSGNTIYF
>TRBJ2-3|TRBD2|.|TRBV27|17
TGTGCCAGCACATCTAGCGGGGGGGCTGCTAGCACAGATACGCAGTATTTT
CASTSSGGAASTDTQYF
>TRBJ1-3|.|.|TRBV5-5|16
TGTGCCAGCAGCTTGATACCTGACAGCTCTGGAAACACCATATATTTT
CASSLIPDSSGNTIYF
>TRBJ1-2|.|.|TRBV2|14
TGTGCCAGCAGTGAAACCGCAGGGTTCTACGGCTACACCTTC
CASSETAGFYGYTF
>TRBJ1-2|.|.|TRBV6-1|13
TGTGCCAGCGCAGCGGAACCTAACTATGGCTACACCTTC
CASAAEPNYGYTF
>TRBJ2-2|TRBD1|.|TRBV30|15
TGTGCCTTAACCCTCAGGGGGCGGTCCACCGGGGAGCTGTTTTTT
CALTLRGRSTGELFF
>TRBJ2-5|.|.|TRBV7-3|14
TGTGCCAGCAGCTTAAGCTTCGGAGGAGGGACCCAGTACTTC
CASSLSFGGGTQYF
>TRBJ2-2|.|.|TRBV18|11
TGTGCCAGCTCACCAGGGGGGGAGCTGTTTTTT
CASSPGGELFF
>TRBJ2-3|.|.|TRBV6-5|10
TGTGCCAGCAGTTACTCGGTGCCGTATTTT
CASSYSVPYF